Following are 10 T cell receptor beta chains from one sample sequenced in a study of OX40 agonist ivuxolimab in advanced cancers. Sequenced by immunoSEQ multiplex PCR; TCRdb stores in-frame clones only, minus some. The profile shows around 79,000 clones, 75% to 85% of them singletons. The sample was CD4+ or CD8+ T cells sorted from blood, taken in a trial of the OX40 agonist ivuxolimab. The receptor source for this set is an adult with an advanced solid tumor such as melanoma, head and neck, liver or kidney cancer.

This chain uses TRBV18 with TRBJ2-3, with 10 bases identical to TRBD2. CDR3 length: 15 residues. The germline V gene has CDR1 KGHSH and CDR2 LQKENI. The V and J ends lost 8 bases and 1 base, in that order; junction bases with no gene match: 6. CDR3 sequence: CASKPLAGGTDTQYF. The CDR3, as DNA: TGTGCCAGCAAGCCTCTAGCGGGGGGCACAGATACGCAGTATTTT. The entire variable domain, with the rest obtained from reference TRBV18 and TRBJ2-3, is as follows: NAGVMQNPRHLVRRRGQEARLRCSPMKGHSHVYWYRQLPEEGLKFMVYLQKENIIDESGMPKERFSAEFPKEGPSILRIQQVVRGDSAAYFCASKPLAGGTDTQYFGPGTRLTVL.

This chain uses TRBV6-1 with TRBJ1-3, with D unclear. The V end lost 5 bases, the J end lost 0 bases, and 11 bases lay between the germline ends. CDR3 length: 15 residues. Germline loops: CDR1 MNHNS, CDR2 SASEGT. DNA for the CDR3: TGTGCCAGCAGTCGTGGGGAAACCTCTGGAAACACCATATATTTT. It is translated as CASSRGETSGNTIYF.

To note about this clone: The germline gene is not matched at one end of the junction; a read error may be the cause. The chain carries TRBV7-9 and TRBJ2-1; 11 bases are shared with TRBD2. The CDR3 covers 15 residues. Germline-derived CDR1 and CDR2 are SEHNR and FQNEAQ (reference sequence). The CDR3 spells CASTLAQLAGVEQFF. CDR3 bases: TGTGCCAGCACCTTAGCACAACTAGCGGGGGTAGAGCAGTTCTTC. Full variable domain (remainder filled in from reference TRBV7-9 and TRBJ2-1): DTGVSQNPRHKITKRGQNVTFRCDPISEHNRLYWYRQTLGQGPEFLTYFQNEAQLEKSRLLSDRFSAERPKGSFSTLEIQRTEQGDSAMYLCASTLAQLAGVEQFFGPGTRLTVL.

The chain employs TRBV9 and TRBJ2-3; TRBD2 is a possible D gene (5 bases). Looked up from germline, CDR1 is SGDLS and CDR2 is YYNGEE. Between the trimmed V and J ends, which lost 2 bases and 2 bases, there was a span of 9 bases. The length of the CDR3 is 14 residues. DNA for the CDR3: TGTGCCAGCAGCGTCCAGCGGAACACAGATACGCAGTATTTT. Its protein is CASSVQRNTDTQYF. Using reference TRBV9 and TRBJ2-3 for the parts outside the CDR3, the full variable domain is DSGVTQTPKHLITATGQRVTLRCSPRSGDLSVYWYQQSLDQGLQFLIQYYNGEERAKGNILERFSAQQFPDLHSELNLSSLELGDSALYFCASSVQRNTDTQYFGPGTRLTVL.

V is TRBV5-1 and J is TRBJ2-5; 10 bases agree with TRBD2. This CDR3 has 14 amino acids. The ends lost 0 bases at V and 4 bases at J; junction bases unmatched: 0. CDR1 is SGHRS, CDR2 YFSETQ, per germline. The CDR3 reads CASSLGLAGETQYF. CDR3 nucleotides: TGCGCCAGCAGCTTGGGACTAGCGGGAGAGACCCAGTACTTC.

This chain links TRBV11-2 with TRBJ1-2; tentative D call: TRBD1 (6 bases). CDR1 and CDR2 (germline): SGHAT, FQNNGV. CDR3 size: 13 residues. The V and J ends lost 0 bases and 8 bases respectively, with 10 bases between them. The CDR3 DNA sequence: TGTGCCAGCAGCTTAGATTCGGGGGGCGGCTACACCTTC. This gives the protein CASSLDSGGGYTF.

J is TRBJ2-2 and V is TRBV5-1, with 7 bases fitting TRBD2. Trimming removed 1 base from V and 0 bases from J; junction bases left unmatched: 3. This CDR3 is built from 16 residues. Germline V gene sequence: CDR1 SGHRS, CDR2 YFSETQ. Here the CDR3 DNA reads TGCGCCAGCAGCTTGTCACTAGCGACGAACACCGGGGAGCTGTTTTTT. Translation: CASSLSLATNTGELFF.

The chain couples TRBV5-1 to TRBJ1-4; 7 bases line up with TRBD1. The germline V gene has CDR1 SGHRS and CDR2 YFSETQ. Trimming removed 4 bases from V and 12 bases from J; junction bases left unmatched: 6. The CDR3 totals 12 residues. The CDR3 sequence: CASSRTGRELFF. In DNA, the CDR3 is TGCGCCAGCAGCCGGACAGGTAGAGAACTGTTTTTT.

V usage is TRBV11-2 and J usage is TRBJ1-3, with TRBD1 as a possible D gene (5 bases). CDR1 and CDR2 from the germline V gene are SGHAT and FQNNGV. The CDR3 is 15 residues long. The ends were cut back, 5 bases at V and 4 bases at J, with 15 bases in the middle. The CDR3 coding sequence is TGTGCCAGCAGCCCTCTTACCGGGGCCGGAAACACCATATATTTT. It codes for CASSPLTGAGNTIYF.

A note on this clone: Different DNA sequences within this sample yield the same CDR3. DNA of the CDR3: TGTGCCAGTAGTATTCAGGGGGCCAATGAGCAGTTCTTC. Amino acids: CASSIQGANEQFF. The chain combines TRBV19 with TRBJ2-1; 8 bases are shared with TRBD1. Per the germline V gene, CDR1 is LNHDA and CDR2 is SQIVND (reference sequence). This CDR3 has 13 residues. J lost 6 bases, V lost 3 bases, and 1 base had no gene match.